Below, one T cell receptor beta chain is given with its context. The target of this receptor is not known. There are no base qualities to consult, and no much larger clone falls within one base. The donors were included in the validation cohort of 100 to 150 subjects, a group kept apart from the approximately 670-subject first cohort. This sample was included in a study of cytomegalovirus exposure and HLA in healthy donors (dated by TCRdb to about 2017). Regarding the research as a whole: According to a later analysis, one platform produced both the approximately 110 validation repertoires and the 700 or so repertoires of the first cohort. The study was designed to test whether signatures of past pathogen exposure could be identified by cataloging public T cell receptors. In addition to the first cohort of around 670 subjects, a separate validation cohort of approximately 130 different subjects was used. High-throughput TCR immunosequencing, statistical association of individual TCRs with disease status, and machine learning were combined to predict cytomegalovirus infection status. Results and caveats for the whole study, not just this receptor: Across donors, most TCR sequences were observed very rarely, whereas some public TCRs were present in many individuals. The authors suggested that the approach could potentially be extended to other disease states and immunological phenotypes. A later analysis lacked HLA typing for the validation cohort, so it scored co-occurrence in that cohort across all 120 repertoires. The classifier was reported to diagnose cytomegalovirus status with high specificity and sensitivity in both the original cohort and the validation cohort. In vitro tests confirmed that a few of the cytomegalovirus-associated TCR beta chains recognize cytomegalovirus antigens. Subsequent analysis determined that TCRs grouped into clusters in the first cohort also showed a tendency toward co-occurrence across the 120 validation repertoires, and approximately 94% of cluster scores exceeded 0. A total of 150 or so TCR beta chains were listed by the study as associated with cytomegalovirus.

Library construction relied on the immunoSEQ multiplex PCR assay. In the original analysis: A statistical classification framework was built to diagnose cytomegalovirus status from the catalog of TCR beta chain sequences. TCRdb limited this immuneACCESS table to in-frame rearrangements with V and J called. A share of clones is missing; checked studies link under half to unresolved V genes, and the rest is unexplained. D and trimming come from the DNA, and the V and J calls and clone size come from that table. The sample table contains over 200,000 clones; only one count was recorded for less than 90% of them. 4.5% to 6% of the sample belongs to the ten largest clones. The sequencing sample was made of PBMCs. This receptor was identified in a woman aged 18-29 years in good health and CMV-seronegative.

The CDR3 has the sequence CASSLTGEGYNEQFF. The DNA sequence is given as TGTGCCAGCAGCTTAACAGGGGAGGGGTACAATGAGCAGTTCTTC. The rearranged segments are TRBV5-5 and TRBJ2-1; the D gene cannot be resolved beyond TRBD1 or TRBD2, each matching 7 bases. The junction carries 13 bases between V and J, which are trimmed by 2 bases and 4 bases respectively. The CDR3, cysteine through phenylalanine, is 15 amino acids long. Only the CDR3 region is kept as DNA, spanning 45 bases read in frame from base 1. CDR1 and CDR2, per the germline V gene (reference sequence), are SGHKS and YYEKEE.